The present T cell receptor (beta chain) was sequenced within a study of T cells in Graves' hyperthyroidism and ophthalmopathy. General study points: Model output signaled ophthalmopathy a median approximately 6.2 months ahead of onset.

J lost 7 bases, V lost 0 bases, and 10 bases had no gene match. Per germline, CDR1 SGHTA and CDR2 FQGNSA. The CDR3 is made up of 17 amino acids. This clonotype was picked up many times. The antigen is unknown. RNA transcripts served as the template for amplifying TCR beta CDR3 regions. The TCR CDR3 first-round RT-PCR relied on the HTBI primer set. TCRdb re-called the multiplex PCR reads through MiXCR, storing one row per CDR3 protein. The repertoire holds about half a million distinct CDR3 sequences, with around a quarter as singletons. Reasons for excluding patients were uncontrolled infection, other autoimmune disease, pregnancy or lactation.

The rearrangement links TRBV7-2 to TRBJ1-2; 11 positions agree with TRBD1. Sequenced sample: blood. The receptor comes from a woman in her 30s with Graves' ophthalmopathy. The CDR3 reads CASSLAPSDRGLGGYTF. For the CDR3, the DNA is TGTGCCAGCAGCTTAGCACCCTCGGACAGGGGGCTTGGTGGCTACACCTTC.